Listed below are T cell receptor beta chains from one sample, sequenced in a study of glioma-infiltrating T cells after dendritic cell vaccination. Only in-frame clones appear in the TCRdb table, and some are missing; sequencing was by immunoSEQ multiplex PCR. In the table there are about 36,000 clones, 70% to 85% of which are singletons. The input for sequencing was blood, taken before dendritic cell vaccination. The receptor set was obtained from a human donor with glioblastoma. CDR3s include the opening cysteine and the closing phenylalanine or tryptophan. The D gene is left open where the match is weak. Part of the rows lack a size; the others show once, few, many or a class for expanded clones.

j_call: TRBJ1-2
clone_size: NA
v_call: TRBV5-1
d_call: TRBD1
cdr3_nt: TGCGCCAGCAGCTTGGACCAGACAGGGGGAGGGGGCTACACCTTC
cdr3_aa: CASSLDQTGGGGYTF

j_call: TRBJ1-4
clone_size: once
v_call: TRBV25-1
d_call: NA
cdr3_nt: TGTGCCAGCAGCAGGTGGAGGGAGGAGGAAAAACTGTTTTTT
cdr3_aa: CASSRWREEEKLFF

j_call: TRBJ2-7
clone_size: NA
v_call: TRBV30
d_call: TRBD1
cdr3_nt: TGTGCCTTCTCCGGGACAGGGCCCTACGAGCAGTACTTC
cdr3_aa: CAFSGTGPYEQYF

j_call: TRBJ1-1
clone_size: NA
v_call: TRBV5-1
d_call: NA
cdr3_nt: TGCGCCAGCAGCTTGGCTGGGGGCTATTGGATGAACACTGAAGCTTTCTTT
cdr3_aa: CASSLAGGYWMNTEAFF

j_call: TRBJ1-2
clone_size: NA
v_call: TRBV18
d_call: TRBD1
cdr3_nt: TGTGCCAGCTCACCAGGTCCCACAGGGGGATATGGCTACACCTTC
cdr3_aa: CASSPGPTGGYGYTF

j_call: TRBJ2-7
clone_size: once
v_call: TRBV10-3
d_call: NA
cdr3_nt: TGTGCCATTCAAGGAGACTACGAGCAGTACTTC
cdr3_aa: CAIQGDYEQYF

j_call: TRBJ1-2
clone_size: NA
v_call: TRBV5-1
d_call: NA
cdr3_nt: TGCGCCAGCAGCCCCGGGGCAGGGGTGGACTTTAACTATGGCTACACCTTC
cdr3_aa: CASSPGAGVDFNYGYTF

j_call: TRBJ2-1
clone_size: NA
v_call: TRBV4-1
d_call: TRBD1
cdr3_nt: TGCGCCAGCAGCCAGCAGACAGGGCGCTACAATGAGCAGTTCTTC
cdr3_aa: CASSQQTGRYNEQFF

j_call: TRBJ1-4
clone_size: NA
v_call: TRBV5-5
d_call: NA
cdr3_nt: TGTGCCAGCAGCCCCTATACGACAGAGCTTCTCGGTGAAAAACTGTTTTTT
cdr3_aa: CASSPYTTELLGEKLFF

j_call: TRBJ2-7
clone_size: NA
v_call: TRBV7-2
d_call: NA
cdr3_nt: TGTGCCAGCAGCATGGGACAACAATACGAGCAGTACTTC
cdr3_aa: CASSMGQQYEQYF

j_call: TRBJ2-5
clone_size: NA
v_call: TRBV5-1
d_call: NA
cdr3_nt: TGCGCCAGCAGACACGGTGGGGCGTACCAAGAGACCCAGTACTTC
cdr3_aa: CASRHGGAYQETQYF

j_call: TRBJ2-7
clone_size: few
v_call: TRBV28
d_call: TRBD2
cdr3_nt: TGTGCCAGCAGAGAAGGACTAGCGATTACCTACGAGCAGTACTTC
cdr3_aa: CASREGLAITYEQYF

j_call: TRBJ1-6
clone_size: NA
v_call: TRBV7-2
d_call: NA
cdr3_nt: TGTGCCAGCAGCACCAGGGGCCCCTCCGCGGGTTCCTATAATTCACCCCTCCACTTT
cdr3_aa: CASSTRGPSAGSYNSPLHF

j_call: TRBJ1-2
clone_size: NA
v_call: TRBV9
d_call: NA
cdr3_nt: TGTGCCAGCAGCGAAGGGGGAAATGGCTACACCTTC
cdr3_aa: CASSEGGNGYTF

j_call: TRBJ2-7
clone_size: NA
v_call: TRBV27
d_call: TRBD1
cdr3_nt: TGTGCCAGCATAGGCCCCAACGGCCCCCGGGACAGGGCCCCCTACGAGCAGTACTTC
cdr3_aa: CASIGPNGPRDRAPYEQYF

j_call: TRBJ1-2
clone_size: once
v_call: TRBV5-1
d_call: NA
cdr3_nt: TGCGCCAGCCGGACAGAAGCTTTACCGCGGGGCTACACCTTC
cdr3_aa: CASRTEALPRGYTF

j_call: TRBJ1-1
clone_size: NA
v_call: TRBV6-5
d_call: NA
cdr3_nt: TGTGCCAGCAGATCAGGGATCCGCATGAACACTGAAGCTTTCTTT
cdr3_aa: CASRSGIRMNTEAFF

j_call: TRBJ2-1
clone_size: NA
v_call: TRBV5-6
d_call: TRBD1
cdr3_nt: TGTGCCAGCAGCCCGAAGACCCTTGACAGGGGAGTTCGTGATGAGCAGTTCTTC
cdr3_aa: CASSPKTLDRGVRDEQFF

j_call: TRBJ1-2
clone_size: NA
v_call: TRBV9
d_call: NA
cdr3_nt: TGTGCCAGCAGCATCCGGGACTTAGGATATGGCTACACCTTC
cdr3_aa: CASSIRDLGYGYTF

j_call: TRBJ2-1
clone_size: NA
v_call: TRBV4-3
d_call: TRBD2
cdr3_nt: TGCGCCAGCAGCCAAGATGGGCTAGCGGGGGGGGATGAGCAGTTCTTC
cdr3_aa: CASSQDGLAGGDEQFF

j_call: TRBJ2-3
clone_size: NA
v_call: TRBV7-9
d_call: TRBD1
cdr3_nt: TGTGCCAGCAGCTCGTACAGGGGGGTCGCAGATACGCAGTATTTT
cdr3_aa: CASSSYRGVADTQYF

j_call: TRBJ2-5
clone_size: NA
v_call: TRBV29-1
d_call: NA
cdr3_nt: TGCAGCGGGGGGGGGCCGGAGACCCAGTACTTC
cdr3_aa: CSGGGPETQYF

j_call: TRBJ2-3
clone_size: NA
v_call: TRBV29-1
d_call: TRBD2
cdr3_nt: TGCAGCGTACTAGCGGGGGAGACAGATACGCAGTATTTT
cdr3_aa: CSVLAGETDTQYF

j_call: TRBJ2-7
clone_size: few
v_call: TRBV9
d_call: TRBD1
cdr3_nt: TGTGCCAGCAGCGTAGGGGGACAGATCACCTACGAGCAGTACTTC
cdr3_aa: CASSVGGQITYEQYF

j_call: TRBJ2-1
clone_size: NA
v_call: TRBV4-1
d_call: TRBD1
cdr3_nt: TGCGCCAGCAGCCCCCGGGACAGGGGGGTAGTCTCCTACAATGAGCAGTTCTTC
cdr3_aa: CASSPRDRGVVSYNEQFF

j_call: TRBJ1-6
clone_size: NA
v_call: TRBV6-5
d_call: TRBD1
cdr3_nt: TGTGCCAGCAGTCCAGGACAGGGGGGGACCCTCCACTTT
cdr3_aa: CASSPGQGGTLHF

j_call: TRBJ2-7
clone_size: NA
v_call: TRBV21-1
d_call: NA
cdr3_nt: TGTGCCAGCAGCAAAAGGGGGCTCGGACAGGGGACTCTCTACGAGCAGTACTTC
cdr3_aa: CASSKRGLGQGTLYEQYF

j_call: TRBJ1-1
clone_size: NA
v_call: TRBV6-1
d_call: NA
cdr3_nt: TGTGCCAGTGCCACCCCGCGGGGGACGAACACTGAAGCTTTCTTT
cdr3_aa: CASATPRGTNTEAFF